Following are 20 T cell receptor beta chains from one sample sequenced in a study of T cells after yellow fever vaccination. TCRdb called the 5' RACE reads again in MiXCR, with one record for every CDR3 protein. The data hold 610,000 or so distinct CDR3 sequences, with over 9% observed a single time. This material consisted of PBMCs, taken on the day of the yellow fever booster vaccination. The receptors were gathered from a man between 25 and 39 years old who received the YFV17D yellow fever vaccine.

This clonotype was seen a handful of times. CDR3: CASSRGHYQGWDETQYF. DNA of the CDR3: TGCGCCAGCAGTCGGGGGCACTATCAGGGTTGGGATGAGACCCAGTACTTC. The chain links TRBV23-1 to TRBJ2-5, with D maybe TRBD1 (6 bases). TRBV23-1 qualifies as an ORF whose function is uncertain. The CDR3 has 17 residues. The V end lost 4 bases, the J end lost 5 bases, and 23 bases lay between the germline ends.

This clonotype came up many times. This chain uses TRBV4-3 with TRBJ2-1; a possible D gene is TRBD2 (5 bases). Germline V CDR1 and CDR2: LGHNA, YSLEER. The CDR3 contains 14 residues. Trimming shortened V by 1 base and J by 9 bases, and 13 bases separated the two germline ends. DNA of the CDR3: TGCGCCAGCAGCCAAGTCGGGGAAGAGGGTGAGCAGTTCTTC. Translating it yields CASSQVGEEGEQFF.

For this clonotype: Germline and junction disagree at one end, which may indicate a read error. Here the CDR3 reads CASTPTGGGNQPLHF. The CDR3 coding sequence is TGCGCCAGCACCCCGACAGGGGGCGGAAATCAGCCCCTGCATTTT. The rearrangement uses TRBV10-2 and TRBJ1-5; 10 nucleotides line up with TRBD1. Germline V gene lookup returns CDR1 WSHSY and CDR2 SAAADI. The CDR3 is made up of 15 amino acids.

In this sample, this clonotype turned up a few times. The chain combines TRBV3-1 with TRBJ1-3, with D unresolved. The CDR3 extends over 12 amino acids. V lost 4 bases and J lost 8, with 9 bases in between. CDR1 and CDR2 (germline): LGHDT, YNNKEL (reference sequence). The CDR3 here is CASSPDGYTIYF. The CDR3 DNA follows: TGTGCCAGCAGCCCCGACGGCTACACCATATATTTT. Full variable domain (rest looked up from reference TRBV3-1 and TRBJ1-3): DTAVSQTPKYLVTQMGNDKSIKCEQNLGHDTMYWYKQDSKKFLKIMFSYNNKELIINETVPNRFSPKSPDKAHLNLHINSLELGDSAVYFCASSPDGYTIYFGEGSWLTVV.

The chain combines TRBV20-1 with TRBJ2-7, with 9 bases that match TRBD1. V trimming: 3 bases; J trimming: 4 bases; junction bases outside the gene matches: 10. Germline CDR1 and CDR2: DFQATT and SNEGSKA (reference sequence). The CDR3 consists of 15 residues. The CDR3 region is CSASLGGGTGYEQYF. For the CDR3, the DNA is TGCAGTGCTAGCCTGGGAGGCGGGACAGGGTACGAGCAGTACTTC.

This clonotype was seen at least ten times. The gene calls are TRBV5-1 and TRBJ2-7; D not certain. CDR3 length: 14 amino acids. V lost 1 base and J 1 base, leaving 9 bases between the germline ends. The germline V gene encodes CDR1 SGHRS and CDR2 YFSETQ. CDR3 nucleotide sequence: TGCGCCAGCAGCTTGAATGCACAGTCCTACGAGCAGTACTTC. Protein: CASSLNAQSYEQYF.

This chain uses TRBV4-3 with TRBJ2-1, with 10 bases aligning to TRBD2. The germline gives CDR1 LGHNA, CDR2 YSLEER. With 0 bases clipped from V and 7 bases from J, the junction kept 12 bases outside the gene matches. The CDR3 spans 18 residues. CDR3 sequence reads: CASSQERRAGGPGNEQFF. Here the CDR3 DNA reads TGCGCCAGCAGCCAAGAGAGGCGAGCGGGAGGGCCTGGGAATGAGCAGTTCTTC.

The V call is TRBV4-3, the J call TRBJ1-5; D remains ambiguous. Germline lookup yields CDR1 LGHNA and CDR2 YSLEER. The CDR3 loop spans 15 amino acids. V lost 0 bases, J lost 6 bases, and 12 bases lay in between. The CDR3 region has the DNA TGCGCCAGCAGCCAAGATCTGAACAGCTTTCAGCCCCAGCATTTT. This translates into CASSQDLNSFQPQHF.

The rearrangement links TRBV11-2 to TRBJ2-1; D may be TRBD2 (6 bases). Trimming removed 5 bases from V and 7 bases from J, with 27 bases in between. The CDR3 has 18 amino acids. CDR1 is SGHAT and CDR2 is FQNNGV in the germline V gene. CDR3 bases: TGTGCCAGCAGCCAAAGACCGGGAGTAGCTGGCGCGGGGAATGAGCAGTTCTTC. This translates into CASSQRPGVAGAGNEQFF.

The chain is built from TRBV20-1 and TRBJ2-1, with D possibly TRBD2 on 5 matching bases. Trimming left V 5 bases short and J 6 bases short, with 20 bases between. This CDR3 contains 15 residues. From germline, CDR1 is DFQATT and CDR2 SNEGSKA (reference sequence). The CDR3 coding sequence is TGCAGTGCTCATGACCCGGAGGTCTCTGGCAATGAGCAGTTCTTC. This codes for CSAHDPEVSGNEQFF.

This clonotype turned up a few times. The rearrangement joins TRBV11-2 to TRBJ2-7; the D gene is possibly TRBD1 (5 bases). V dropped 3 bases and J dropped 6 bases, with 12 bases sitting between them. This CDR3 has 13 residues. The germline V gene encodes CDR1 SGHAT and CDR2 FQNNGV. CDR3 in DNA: TGTGCCAGCAGCTTTCGTCAAGGGGCCGAGCAGTACTTC. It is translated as CASSFRQGAEQYF.

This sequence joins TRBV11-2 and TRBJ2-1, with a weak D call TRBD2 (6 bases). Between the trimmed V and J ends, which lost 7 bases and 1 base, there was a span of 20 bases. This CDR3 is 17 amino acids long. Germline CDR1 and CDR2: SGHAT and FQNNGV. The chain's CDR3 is CASIPLEGKRSYNEQFF. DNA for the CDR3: TGTGCCAGCATCCCCCTGGAGGGGAAGAGGTCCTACAATGAGCAGTTCTTC.

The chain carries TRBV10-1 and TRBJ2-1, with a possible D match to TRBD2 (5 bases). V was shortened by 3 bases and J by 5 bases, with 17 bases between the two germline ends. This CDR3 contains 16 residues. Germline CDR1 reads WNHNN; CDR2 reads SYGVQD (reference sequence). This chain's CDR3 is CASSDPRRGFNNEQFF. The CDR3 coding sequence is TGCGCCAGCAGTGACCCACGACGGGGTTTTAACAATGAGCAGTTCTTC.

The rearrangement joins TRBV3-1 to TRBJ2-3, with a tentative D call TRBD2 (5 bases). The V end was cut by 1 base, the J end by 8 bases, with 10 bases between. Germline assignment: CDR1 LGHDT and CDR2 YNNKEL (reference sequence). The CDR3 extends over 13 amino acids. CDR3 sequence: CASSQVEGGTQYF. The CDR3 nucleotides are TGTGCCAGCAGCCAAGTTGAAGGAGGTACGCAGTATTTT.

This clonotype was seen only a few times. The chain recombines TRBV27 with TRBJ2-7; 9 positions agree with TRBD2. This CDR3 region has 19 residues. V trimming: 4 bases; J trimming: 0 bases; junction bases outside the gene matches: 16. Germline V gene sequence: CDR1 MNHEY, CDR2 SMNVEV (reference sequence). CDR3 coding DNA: TGTGCCAGCAGTTCTCCCAGGGGATCTAGCGGGATCAGCTCCTACGAGCAGTACTTC. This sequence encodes CASSSPRGSSGISSYEQYF.

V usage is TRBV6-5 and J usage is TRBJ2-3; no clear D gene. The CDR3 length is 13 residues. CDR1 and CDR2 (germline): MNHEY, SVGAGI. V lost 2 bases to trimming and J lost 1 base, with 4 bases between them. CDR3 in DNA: TGTGCCAGCAGTTACCGGGGCACAGATACGCAGTATTTT. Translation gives CASSYRGTDTQYF.

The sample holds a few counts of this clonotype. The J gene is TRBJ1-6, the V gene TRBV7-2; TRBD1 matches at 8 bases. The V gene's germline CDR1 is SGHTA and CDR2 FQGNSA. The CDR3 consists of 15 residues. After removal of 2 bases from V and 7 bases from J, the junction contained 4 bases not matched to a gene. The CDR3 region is CASSLQGALNSPLHF. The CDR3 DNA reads TGTGCCAGCAGCTTACAGGGGGCGTTGAATTCACCCCTCCACTTT.

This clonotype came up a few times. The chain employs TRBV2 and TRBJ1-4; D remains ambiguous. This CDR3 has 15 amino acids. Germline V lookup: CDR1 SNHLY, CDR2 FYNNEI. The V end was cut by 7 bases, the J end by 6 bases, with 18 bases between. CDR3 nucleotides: TGTGCCAGCAATACCTTAGGACCGAAGGATGAAAAACTGTTTTTT. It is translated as CASNTLGPKDEKLFF.

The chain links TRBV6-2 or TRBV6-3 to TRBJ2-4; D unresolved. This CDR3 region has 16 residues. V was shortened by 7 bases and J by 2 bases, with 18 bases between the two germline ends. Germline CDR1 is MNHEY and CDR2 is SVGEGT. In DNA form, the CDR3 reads TGTGCCAGCATGAAAGCGAACCAGGTTACCAAAAACATTCAGTACTTC. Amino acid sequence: CASMKANQVTKNIQYF.

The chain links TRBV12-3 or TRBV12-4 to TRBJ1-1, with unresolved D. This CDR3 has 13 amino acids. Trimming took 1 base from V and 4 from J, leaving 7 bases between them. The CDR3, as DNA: TGTGCCAGCAGTTTAGGTGCGGGCACTGAAGCTTTCTTT. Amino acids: CASSLGAGTEAFF.